This entry describes one TCR beta chain. Its antigen remains undetermined. No much larger clone is present one base from it, and per-base qualities are unavailable. The CDR3 runs 14 amino acids, cysteine and phenylalanine included. Only the CDR3 part of the read is kept: 42 bases, read in frame from the first base. Between the V and J ends, shortened by 3 bases and 2 bases respectively, the junction contains 10 bases. CDR1 SGHTA and CDR2 FQGTGA were looked up in the germline V gene. This record comes from a study of OX40 agonist ivuxolimab in advanced cancers. Regarding the research as a whole: Ivuxolimab was a fully human IgG2 agonistic monoclonal antibody targeting the costimulatory receptor OX40 (CD134). Prior anti-PD-1, anti-PD-L1 or anti-CTLA-4 therapy was permitted, and checkpoint inhibitors had been received by around 40% of dose-escalation patients. Peripheral TCRbeta sequencing aimed to test whether ivuxolimab altered TCR sequence diversity and caused clonal T-cell expansion. Of the approximately 50 dose-escalation patients, hepatocellular carcinoma was present in around 20, melanoma in roughly 15, renal cell carcinoma in 9 and head and neck cancer in 9. Intravenous ivuxolimab was administered to patients every 2 weeks at six dose levels: 0.01, 0.1, 0.3, 1.5, 3 and 10 mg/kg. The monotherapy dose-escalation portion (N = 52 patients) of the phase I ivuxolimab trial is reported in the paper. Partial responses occurred in three dose-escalation patients, of whom one had hepatocellular carcinoma and two had cutaneous melanoma. In the dose-escalation cohort, 65% to 85% of patients were male, and the mean age was 60 years with a range of roughly 23 to 90. The full study reports these points: Low levels of normalized T-cell clonal expansion were also shown by some nonresponding patients. Which antigens the clonally expanded peripheral T cells were specific for was not determined. In partial responders in the 0.1-3.0 mg/kg groups, normalized peripheral clonal expansion was found to be among the lowest, especially among CD8+ T cells. After ivuxolimab, CD8+ T cells had more expanded clones than CD4+ T cells on average. At doses of 0.1 to 3.0 mg/kg, clonal expansion of both CD4+ and CD8+ T cells in blood was seen between baseline and week 6.

Patients with autoimmune disease history or receiving systemic immunosuppression were excluded from the trial. Peripheral blood for TCR sequencing was collected from all dose cohorts at baseline, on cycle 4 day 1, and on cycle 7 day 1. Samples came from an open-label, multicenter, first-in-human phase I dose-escalation trial of ivuxolimab. Adults with locally advanced or metastatic melanoma, renal cell, hepatocellular, or head and neck squamous cell carcinoma were enrolled in the trial. Before TCR sequencing, CD4+ T cells and CD8+ T cells from peripheral blood were sorted into separate populations. For sequencing of the TCRbeta CDR3 region, genomic DNA was extracted from the sorted cells. The immunoSEQ Assay was used to sequence the TCRbeta CDR3 regions. TCRdb stores this immuneACCESS table with in-frame sequences only. Part of the clones is absent; in the studies checked, under half of the shortfall reflects unresolved V genes, and no reason is known for the rest. The sample table lists 45,000 or so clones, around 84% of them with a count of one. The biggest ten clones account for roughly 2.5% of the sample.

This TCR was sampled from an adult with an advanced solid tumor such as melanoma, head and neck, liver or kidney cancer. Recombination linked TRBV7-3 to TRBJ1-2; no D gene is confidently identified. The source material was CD4+ or CD8+ T cells sorted from blood, sampled in a trial of the OX40 agonist ivuxolimab. The nucleotide sequence reads TGTGCCAGCAGCTTGGGTCATGGGAACTATGGCTACACCTTC. Translation gives CASSLGHGNYGYTF. Extended through the reference TRBV7-3 and TRBJ1-2 proteins, this CDR3 yields the full variable domain: GAGVSQTPSNKVTEKGKYVELRCDPISGHTALYWYRQSLGQGPEFLIYFQGTGAADDSGLPNDRFFAVRPEGSVSTLKIQRTERGDSAVYLCASSLGHGNYGYTFGSGTRLTVV.